This T cell receptor (beta chain) was observed in a study of T-cell reconstitution after alpha-beta-depleted transplantation in children. Study-wide findings and caveats: One year post-transplant, T-cell counts and diversity were largely derived from T cells produced anew. Several hundred expanded graft clones reportedly gave rise to the alpha-beta T cells present about two months after transplant.

As for this clonotype: Its target is not known.

This sample's TCRbeta library carried unique molecular identifier barcodes. TCRdb passed the PCR reads through MiXCR, listing each CDR3 protein once. The sample shows about 980,000 distinct CDR3 sequences, roughly 31% of them seen only once. There are 10 residues in the CDR3. Germline V CDR1 and CDR2: WNHNN, SYGVQD (reference sequence). V lost 8 bases, J lost 4 bases, and 2 bases lay in between. The source material was PBMCs, mostly from graft donor cells, sampled 360 days after TCRalphabeta/CD19-depleted stem cell transplant. The chain combines TRBV10-1 with TRBJ2-2; D ambiguous. This receptor was identified in a boy in the first two years of life who had a stem cell transplant for SCID, so the T cells may come from the graft donor. CDR3 DNA sequence: TGCGCCAGCCCCACCGGGGAGCTGTTTTTT. This sequence encodes CASPTGELFF.